This TCR beta chain was sequenced in a study of blood T cell repertoires in COVID-19. Study-wide context: COVID-19 samples collected from the United States, Italy and Spain covered acute and convalescent phases. In each case, the material was cDNA or gDNA derived from T cells, B-cell-depleted T cells, or PBMCs.

Allocation to cohorts depended on clinical history reported by the participants. The recovered donors of Cohort 3 showed two negative PCRs, clearance, or symptom resolution. Clones were sequenced by immunoSEQ multiplex PCR, and TCRdb holds only the in-frame ones, with some missing. Seen here are nearly 200,000 clones, 80% to 85% observed once, and the top ten hold approximately 7.6%. Germline CDR1 is MGHRA and CDR2 is YSYEKL. V was cut by 4 bases and J by 3 bases, with 12 bases left in between. This CDR3 comprises 14 residues. The chain uses TRBV4-1 and TRBJ1-2; maybe TRBD1 (5 bases). The clonotype was recovered from a middle-aged man who had recovered from COVID-19. The sequencing sample was made of PBMCs or T cells enriched from blood (not recorded which). The chain's CDR3 is CASSRTLGDYGYTF. The CDR3 bases are TGCGCCAGCAGCCGGACACTTGGGGACTATGGCTACACCTTC.